One and the same sample provided the 32 T cell receptor beta chains below, sequenced in a study of blood T cell repertoires in COVID-19. Repertoires were generated with immunoSEQ multiplex PCR, while TCRdb's copy carries only in-frame clones and drops some. The table lists 70,000 to 95,000 clones, about four fifths of them singletons. The source material was peripheral blood. The receptors originated from a human donor in a cohort sampled during active COVID-19.

This clone was observed a few times. In nucleotides, the CDR3 is TGTGCCAGCAGTTTGGCATCCAATAATTCACCCCTCCACTTT. Protein product: CASSLASNNSPLHF. This chain connects TRBV28 to TRBJ1-6, with no clear D. The germline CDR1 and CDR2 sequences are MDHEN and SYDVKM. The CDR3 consists of 14 residues. Trimming shortened V by 3 bases and J by 5 bases, and 8 bases separated the two germline ends.

The chain links TRBV4-2 to TRBJ2-2; a weak D match, TRBD1 (5 bases). Germline loops: CDR1 LGHNA, CDR2 YNFKEQ. This CDR3 has 14 amino acids. V shed 0 bases and J shed 8 bases, with 10 bases lying between them. The CDR3 loop is CASSQDRGVGELFF. CDR3 in DNA: TGTGCCAGCAGCCAAGATAGGGGTGTGGGGGAGCTGTTTTTT.

This clone was counted only a few times. V and J are TRBV7-3 and TRBJ2-7; 8 nucleotides line up with TRBD1. Germline CDR1 reads SGHTA; CDR2 reads FQGTGA. V dropped 1 base and J dropped 5; count of bases not matched to a gene: 4. This CDR3 spans 14 amino acids. The CDR3 nucleotides read TGTGCCAGCAGCTTAAACGGACAGGGTAACGAGCAGTACTTC. This translates into CASSLNGQGNEQYF.

This chain links TRBV20-1 with TRBJ1-5; 7 bases are shared with TRBD1. V was pared by 3 bases and J by 4 bases, with 18 bases of the junction left unmatched. Germline V gene sequence: CDR1 DFQATT, CDR2 SNEGSKA (reference sequence). The CDR3 spans 18 residues. Here the CDR3 reads CSASLVRQGLGQNQPQHF. CDR3 nucleotide sequence: TGCAGTGCTAGTTTGGTACGACAGGGCTTGGGGCAAAATCAGCCCCAGCATTTT.

The chain links TRBV7-2 to TRBJ1-2, with a weak D call TRBD1 (6 bases). The germline V and J ends were trimmed by 5 bases and 4 bases, with 20 bases remaining between them. The CDR3 has 16 amino acids. Germline V gene sequence: CDR1 SGHTA, CDR2 FQGNSA. As DNA, the CDR3 is TGTGCCAGCAGCCCGGGGGGCGGGGACGGGCTCTATGGCTACACCTTC. This gives the protein CASSPGGGDGLYGYTF.

The J gene is TRBJ2-3, the V gene TRBV7-8; tentative D call: TRBD2 (6 bases). The length of the CDR3 is 18 residues. Germline CDR1 SGHVS, CDR2 FQNEAQ. V lost 1 base, J lost 3 bases, and 20 bases lay in between. CDR3 sequence reads: CASSLVPGGGRQTDTQYF. In DNA, the CDR3 is TGTGCCAGCAGCTTAGTCCCCGGTGGGGGGAGGCAAACAGATACGCAGTATTTT.

V gene TRBV18 combines with J gene TRBJ1-4, with TRBD1 matching over 7 bases. This CDR3 has 17 amino acids. The trim removed 3 bases at V and 0 bases at J, leaving 7 bases unmatched. CDR1 KGHSH and CDR2 LQKENI come from the germline V gene. The CDR3 sequence is CASSPGRQGSTNEKLFF. The DNA for the CDR3 is TGTGCCAGCTCACCGGGCAGACAGGGATCAACTAATGAAAAACTGTTTTTT.

The chain links TRBV3-1 (or the pseudogene TRBV3-2) to TRBJ2-7; tentatively, D is TRBD1 (5 bases). The CDR3 runs 15 residues. V shed 0 bases and J shed 2 bases, with 11 bases lying between them. CDR1 is LGHDT, CDR2 YNNKEL, per germline (reference sequence). CDR3 loop: CASSQDHRIPYEQYF. CDR3 in DNA: TGTGCCAGCAGCCAAGATCACAGGATCCCCTACGAGCAGTACTTC.

V and J are TRBV5-8 and TRBJ1-4, with TRBD1 matching over 9 bases. J gave up 8 bases and V 0 bases, and 5 bases lay outside the gene matches. Looked up from germline, CDR1 is SGHTS and CDR2 is YDEGEE. The CDR3 contains 15 residues. CDR3 in DNA: TGTGCCAGCAGCTTGGGGGGACAGGGCCGAGAAAAACTGTTTTTT. It yields the protein CASSLGGQGREKLFF.

The chain combines TRBV30 with TRBJ1-2; no definite D call. The germline V gene encodes CDR1 GTSNPN and CDR2 SVGIG (reference sequence). The ends were cut back, 0 bases at V and 3 bases at J, with 14 bases in the middle. This CDR3 comprises 15 residues. The CDR3 here is CAWSVQRRWDYGYTF. The CDR3 DNA reads TGTGCCTGGAGTGTACAGCGGCGGTGGGACTATGGCTACACCTTC.

The CDR3 region has the DNA TGTGCCTGGAGTGTAACCAGCTATAATTCACCCCTCCACTTT. Protein product: CAWSVTSYNSPLHF. The rearrangement joins TRBV30 to TRBJ1-6, with no clear D. Per the germline V gene, CDR1 is GTSNPN and CDR2 is SVGIG (reference sequence). V lost 0 bases, J lost 3 bases, and 6 bases lay in between. This CDR3 is built from 14 residues.

The chain has TRBV5-4 and TRBJ1-3; 8 nucleotides line up with TRBD1. Losses at the gene ends were 0 bases for V and 4 bases for J; bases not matched to a gene: 6. Germline V lookup: CDR1 SGHNT, CDR2 YYREEE (reference sequence). The CDR3 totals 16 residues. The CDR3 loop reads CASSLGGQDEGNTIYF. In DNA, the CDR3 is TGTGCCAGCAGCTTGGGGGGACAGGACGAAGGAAACACCATATATTTT.

The chain links TRBV7-7 to TRBJ1-3, with unresolved D. The CDR3 length is 13 residues. Trimming shortened V by 10 bases and J by 4 bases, and 14 bases separated the two germline ends. Germline-derived CDR1 and CDR2 are SSHAT and FNYEAQ (reference sequence). This CDR3 reads CATGLGYGNTIYF. As DNA, the CDR3 is TGTGCCACAGGTCTGGGTTACGGAAACACCATATATTTT. Using reference TRBV7-7 and TRBJ1-3 for the parts outside the CDR3, the full variable domain is GAGVSQSPRYKVTKRGQDVTLRCDPISSHATLYWYQQALGQGPEFLTYFNYEAQPDKSGLPSDRFSAERPEGSISTLTIQRTEQRDSAMYRCATGLGYGNTIYFGEGSWLTVV.

The chain links TRBV6-6 to TRBJ1-6, with 11 bases that match TRBD1. CDR1 is MNHNY and CDR2 is SVGAGI in the germline V gene (reference sequence). The ends lost 4 bases at V and 5 bases at J; junction bases unmatched: 1. The CDR3 has 15 amino acids. CDR3 coding DNA: TGTGCCAGCAGTTTGGGACAGGGGGATAATTCACCCCTCCACTTT. It specifies CASSLGQGDNSPLHF.

Only one count was recorded for this clone. V and J are TRBV5-1 and TRBJ1-1, with no clear D. Trimming pared 2 bases from V and 0 bases from J, leaving 8 bases between. Per the germline V gene, CDR1 is SGHRS and CDR2 is YFSETQ. The CDR3 is 14 amino acids. The CDR3 is CASSFLQLNTEAFF. CDR3 nucleotide sequence: TGCGCCAGCAGCTTCTTACAGCTGAACACTGAAGCTTTCTTT.

The sample holds one count of this clone. This chain links TRBV7-6 with TRBJ2-1; 7 bases fit TRBD2. Germline loops: CDR1 SGHVS, CDR2 FNYEAQ. V trimming: 1 base; J trimming: 8 bases; junction bases outside the gene matches: 2. The CDR3 sequence is 13 residues long. The CDR3 sequence is CASSLVGGDEQFF. The CDR3 coding sequence is TGTGCCAGCAGCTTAGTTGGGGGGGATGAGCAGTTCTTC.

The V call is TRBV5-1, the J call TRBJ2-5; D call uncertain. The CDR3 loop spans 12 amino acids. V was shortened by 7 bases and J by 2 bases, with 9 bases between the two germline ends. CDR1 is SGHRS, CDR2 YFSETQ, per germline. The CDR3 nucleotides are TGCGCCAGCGGTATTAGACAAGAGACCCAGTACTTC. The encoded protein is CASGIRQETQYF.

The rearrangement joins TRBV7-3 to TRBJ2-7; 7 positions match TRBD1. CDR3 length equals 14 residues. CDR1 and CDR2 from the germline V gene are SGHTA and FQGTGA. V shed 2 bases, J shed 6 bases, and the junction held 7 bases outside the gene matches. In DNA, the CDR3 is TGTGCCAGCAGCTTAGGGACAGATGTAGGCGAGCAGTACTTC. This encodes CASSLGTDVGEQYF.

The chain recombines TRBV13 with TRBJ1-6; 7 bases agree with TRBD1. The CDR3 covers 14 residues. Losses at the gene ends were 6 bases for V and 7 bases for J; bases not matched to a gene: 6. The germline gives CDR1 PRHDT, CDR2 FYEKMQ (reference sequence). CDR3 DNA: TGTGCCAGCAGGTCCCGGGACAGAAATTCACCCCTCCACTTT. Its protein is CASRSRDRNSPLHF. Supplemented by reference TRBV13 and TRBJ1-6, the full variable domain reads AAGVIQSPRHLIKEKRETATLKCYPIPRHDTVYWYQQGPGQDPQFLISFYEKMQSDKGSIPDRFSAQQFSDYHSELNMSSLELGDSALYFCASRSRDRNSPLHFGNGTRLTVT.

This chain connects TRBV2 to TRBJ2-5; D perhaps matches TRBD2 (6 bases). In germline, CDR1 is SNHLY, CDR2 FYNNEI. The V end lost 10 bases, the J end lost 0 bases, and 18 bases lay between the germline ends. The CDR3 totals 15 residues. CDR3 nucleotides: TGTGCCACCGGTGGGTTTGGCGGGGACCAAGAGACCCAGTACTTC. It is translated as CATGGFGGDQETQYF.

The gene calls are TRBV27 and TRBJ2-7; a possible D gene is TRBD1 (5 bases). The CDR3 runs 15 residues. From germline, CDR1 is MNHEY and CDR2 SMNVEV (reference sequence). V lost 0 bases to trimming and J lost 0 bases, with 9 bases between them. The CDR3 loop reads CASSLSVGLSYEQYF. The DNA for the CDR3 is TGTGCCAGCAGTTTATCGGTGGGGCTCTCCTACGAGCAGTACTTC.

The genes are TRBV5-4 and TRBJ1-1; D is ambiguous. The V gene lost 0 bases and the J gene lost 5 bases, with 5 bases spanning the gap. The CDR3 consists of 12 residues. Germline V gives CDR1 SGHNT, CDR2 YYREEE (reference sequence). Here the CDR3 DNA reads TGTGCCAGCAGCTTGGGGAGGACTGAAGCTTTCTTT. This gives the protein CASSLGRTEAFF.

The rearrangement joins TRBV7-3 to TRBJ2-7; possible D gene TRBD1, 5 bases. V was shortened by 0 bases and J by 5 bases, with 8 bases between the two germline ends. There are 13 residues in the CDR3. CDR1 and CDR2 (germline): SGHTA, FQGTGA. For the CDR3, the DNA is TGTGCCAGCAGCTTAACTCAGGGTAACGAGCAGTACTTC. Amino acid sequence: CASSLTQGNEQYF. Full variable domain (remainder filled in from reference TRBV7-3 and TRBJ2-7): GAGVSQTPSNKVTEKGKYVELRCDPISGHTALYWYRQSLGQGPEFLIYFQGTGAADDSGLPNDRFFAVRPEGSVSTLKIQRTERGDSAVYLCASSLTQGNEQYFGPGTRLTVT.

The V and J genes are TRBV18 and TRBJ1-5; D unclear. V lost 5 bases, J lost 0 bases, and 11 bases lay in between. This CDR3 region has 15 residues. Germline V lookup: CDR1 KGHSH, CDR2 LQKENI. Here the CDR3 reads CASSNGVSSNQPQHF. CDR3 in DNA: TGTGCCAGCTCAAACGGTGTGAGTAGCAATCAGCCCCAGCATTTT.

This sequence joins TRBV27 and TRBJ2-3; D is undetermined. This CDR3 comprises 12 residues. Germline V gives CDR1 MNHEY, CDR2 SMNVEV (reference sequence). Trimming stripped 1 base from V and 4 bases from J, with 3 bases between. The CDR3 coding sequence is TGTGCCAGCAGTTTATACTCAGATACGCAGTATTTT. It specifies CASSLYSDTQYF.

This rearrangement joins TRBV5-8 to TRBJ2-1, with 14 bases fitting TRBD2. CDR3 length: 14 amino acids. Looked up from germline, CDR1 is SGHTS and CDR2 is YDEGEE. J gave up 10 bases and V 4 bases, and 4 bases lay outside the gene matches. The CDR3 DNA is TGTGCCAGCAGCCTGGGACTAGCGGGGGTCGAGCAGTTCTTC. It yields the protein CASSLGLAGVEQFF.

The rearrangement uses TRBV5-1 and TRBJ2-2, with TRBD2 matching 7 bases. CDR1 and CDR2 from the germline V gene are SGHRS and YFSETQ. V shed 4 bases and J 2 bases; nucleotides not matched to a gene: 11. The CDR3 is made up of 17 amino acids. CDR3 region: CASSMNGEGRNTGELFF. The CDR3, as DNA: TGCGCCAGCAGCATGAATGGGGAGGGGCGAAACACCGGGGAGCTGTTTTTT.

The rearrangement links TRBV24-1 to TRBJ1-2; 7 positions match TRBD1. Losses at the gene ends were 4 bases for V and 2 bases for J; bases not matched to a gene: 6. Germline CDR1 reads KGHDR; CDR2 reads SFDVKD. The CDR3 runs 15 residues. DNA of the CDR3: TGTGCCACCAGTGAGATCGACAGGGAGAACTATGGCTACACCTTC. Translating it yields CATSEIDRENYGYTF.

The genes are TRBV18 and TRBJ2-7; 7 bases map to TRBD1. CDR1 is KGHSH and CDR2 is LQKENI in the germline V gene. There are 15 residues in the CDR3. With V trimmed by 2 bases and J by 4 bases, 8 bases remained unmatched. CDR3 in amino acids: CASSPRGTAGYEQYF. The CDR3 coding sequence is TGTGCCAGCTCACCAAGGGGGACAGCTGGGTACGAGCAGTACTTC.

The chain's CDR3 is CASSLSLGQSSYNEQFF. In nucleotides, the CDR3 is TGTGCCAGCAGCTTAAGTCTGGGACAGAGCTCCTACAATGAGCAGTTCTTC. The chain links TRBV7-3 to TRBJ2-1; 7 bases fit TRBD1. The germline CDR1 and CDR2 sequences are SGHTA and FQGTGA. V dropped 1 base and J dropped 0; count of bases not matched to a gene: 6. The CDR3 is 17 amino acids.

The V call is TRBV5-5, the J call TRBJ2-2; the match to TRBD1 covers 7 bases. CDR1 is SGHKS and CDR2 is YYEKEE in the germline V gene (reference sequence). The length of the CDR3 is 16 residues. The junction had 10 bases not matched to a gene; V was cut back by 4 bases and J by 4 bases. CDR3 coding DNA: TGTGCCAGCAGCGGTCCGGGACAGATTTCCACCGGGGAGCTGTTTTTT. Amino acids: CASSGPGQISTGELFF.

This clone was counted once. This sequence joins TRBV28 and TRBJ2-2; the D gene is possibly TRBD1 (5 bases). The ends were cut back, 6 bases at V and 7 bases at J, with 18 bases in the middle. Germline values: CDR1 MDHEN, CDR2 SYDVKM. CDR3 length: 15 residues. The CDR3 spells CASRPGQGGVGELFF. CDR3 nucleotides: TGTGCCAGCAGACCGGGCCAGGGTGGGGTCGGGGAGCTGTTTTTT. Complete variable domain (other parts from reference TRBV28 and TRBJ2-2): DVKVTQSSRYLVKRTGEKVFLECVQDMDHENMFWYRQDPGLGLRLIYFSYDVKMKEKGDIPEGYSVSREKKERFSLILESASTNQTSMYLCASRPGQGGVGELFFGEGSRLTVL.